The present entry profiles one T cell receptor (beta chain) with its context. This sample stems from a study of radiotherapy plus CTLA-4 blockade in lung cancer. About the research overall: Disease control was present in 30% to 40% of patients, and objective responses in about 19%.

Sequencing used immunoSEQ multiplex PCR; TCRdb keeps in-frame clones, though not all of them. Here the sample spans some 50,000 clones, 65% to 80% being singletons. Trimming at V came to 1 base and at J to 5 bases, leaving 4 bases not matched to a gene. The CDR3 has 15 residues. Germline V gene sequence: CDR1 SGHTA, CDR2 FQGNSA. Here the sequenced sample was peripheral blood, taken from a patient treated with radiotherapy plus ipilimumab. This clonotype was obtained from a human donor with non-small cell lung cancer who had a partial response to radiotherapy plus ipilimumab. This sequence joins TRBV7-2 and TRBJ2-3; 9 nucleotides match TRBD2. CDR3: CASSLGGGAGDTQYF. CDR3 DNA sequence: TGTGCCAGCAGCTTAGGCGGGGGGGCCGGAGATACGCAGTATTTT.